This TCR beta chain was captured by sequencing in a study of blood T cells in healthy people across ages. This clonotype was counted ten times or more. Germline trimming cut 5 bases from V and 12 bases from J; bases unmatched to any gene: 7. Germline loops: CDR1 MRHNA, CDR2 SNTAGT. The CDR3 has 12 residues. The use of a sample-barcoded 5' primer and a J-beta primer mix characterized a second PCR of about 7 to 12 cycles. One entry per CDR3 protein, called by TCRdb with MiXCR from the 5' RACE reads. This sample yields 600,000 or so distinct CDR3 sequences, of which roughly 31% are seen a single time; less than 20% belongs to the top ten.

The gene calls are TRBV6-4 and TRBJ2-1; 7 bases match TRBD2. The receptor comes from a woman older than 75 in good health. The sample was blood. The CDR3 is CASSRTGGRQFF. The CDR3 region has the DNA TGTGCCAGCAGTCGAACCGGGGGGAGGCAGTTCTTC.